Following are 32 T cell receptor beta chains from one sample sequenced in a study of lymphopenia after photon versus proton radiotherapy. This table comes from immunoSEQ multiplex PCR, and its TCRdb copy is limited to in-frame clones, with some not included. The data contain roughly 14,000 clones, 82% of them singletons. The specimen was peripheral blood, collected from a patient treated with photon-based radiotherapy. Every receptor here comes from a man between 50 and 59 years old with gastric cancer.

The chain employs TRBV21-1 and TRBJ2-5. TRBV21-1 constitutes a pseudogene. The CDR3 totals 15 residues. The CDR3 nucleotides read TGTGCCAGCAGCCCCAAGACGGCCATTCAAGAGACCCAGTACTTC. Translating gives CASSPKTAIQETQYF.

V is TRBV2 and J is TRBJ1-2; D is possibly TRBD1 (6 bases). CDR3 size: 11 residues. Germline V lookup: CDR1 SNHLY, CDR2 FYNNEI. The ends were cut back, 7 bases at V and 6 bases at J, with 9 bases in the middle. CDR3 in DNA: TGTGCCAGCATGAGGGGGAATGGCTACACCTTC. This codes for CASMRGNGYTF.

The rearrangement joins TRBV5-6 to TRBJ1-4; possibly TRBD1 for D (6 bases). Germline V gene sequence: CDR1 SGHDT, CDR2 YYEEEE. This CDR3 contains 15 residues. V dropped 4 bases and J dropped 3 bases, with 13 bases sitting between them. This chain's CDR3 is CASSASTGPNEKLFF. The CDR3 DNA follows: TGTGCCAGCAGCGCCTCGACAGGTCCTAATGAAAAACTGTTTTTT.

The chain links TRBV7-8 to TRBJ1-6; D ambiguous. The CDR3 extends over 15 amino acids. Germline values: CDR1 SGHVS, CDR2 FQNEAQ. Trimming removed 0 bases at V and 7 bases at J, with 10 bases between. CDR3 DNA sequence: TGTGCCAGCAGCTTAGCCCGGACGGAGAATTCACCCCTCCACTTT. Protein product: CASSLARTENSPLHF.

J is TRBJ2-2 and V is TRBV5-8, with 9 bases matching TRBD2. Trimming took 4 bases from V and 5 from J; bases not matched to a gene: 9. Germline-derived CDR1 and CDR2 are SGHTS and YDEGEE. The CDR3 spans 16 residues. This CDR3 reads CASSPRLAAITGELFF. CDR3 DNA sequence: TGTGCCAGCAGCCCCCGACTAGCGGCGATTACCGGGGAGCTGTTTTTT.

A note on this clone: The junction departs from the called germline gene at one end, perhaps through a read error. The chain employs TRBV5-1 and TRBJ1-2; D gene ambiguous. The germline V gene encodes CDR1 SGHRS and CDR2 YFSETQ. The length of the CDR3 is 12 residues. CDR3 bases: TGCGCCAGCAGCTTAATCGGGGAGGAGGGATCCTTC. Translation gives CASSLIGEEGSF.

This chain joins TRBV6-1 and TRBJ1-2, with 7 bases lining up with TRBD1. Per germline, CDR1 MNHNS and CDR2 SASEGT. Trimming removed 2 bases from V and 0 bases from J; junction bases left unmatched: 6. This CDR3 comprises 16 residues. Here the CDR3 reads CASSEYLTGTNYGYTF. DNA of the CDR3: TGTGCCAGCAGTGAATATTTGACAGGGACTAACTATGGCTACACCTTC.

The genes are TRBV6-5 and TRBJ1-6; a possible D gene is TRBD1 (6 bases). CDR1 and CDR2 from the germline V gene are MNHEY and SVGAGI. V was pared by 3 bases and J by 5 bases, with 14 bases between. This CDR3 region has 16 residues. This chain's CDR3 is CASSYSLPGDNSPLHF. For the CDR3, the DNA is TGTGCCAGCAGTTATAGTCTTCCAGGGGATAATTCACCCCTCCACTTT.

This chain links TRBV5-4 with TRBJ1-1; no clear D gene. CDR3 length equals 13 residues. Trimming left V 2 bases short and J 4 bases short, with 9 bases between. Germline CDR1 SGHNT, CDR2 YYREEE (reference sequence). The CDR3 DNA sequence: TGTGCCAGCAGCTTAAGGGCCTCCACTGAAGCTTTCTTT. This translates into CASSLRASTEAFF. The complete variable domain, with remaining parts taken from reference TRBV5-4 and TRBJ1-1, reads ETGVTQSPTHLIKTRGQQVTLRCSSQSGHNTVSWYQQALGQGPQFIFQYYREEENGRGNFPPRFSGLQFPNYSSELNVNALELDDSALYLCASSLRASTEAFFGQGTRLTVV.

V is TRBV19 and J is TRBJ2-1; TRBD2 agrees at 12 bases. This CDR3 region has 15 residues. CDR1 is LNHDA and CDR2 is SQIVND in the germline V gene (reference sequence). Losses at the gene ends were 5 bases for V and 10 bases for J; bases not matched to a gene: 9. The CDR3 loop reads CASSALAGGSGEQFF. DNA of the CDR3: TGTGCCAGTAGTGCACTAGCGGGGGGTTCGGGCGAGCAGTTCTTC.

The V gene is TRBV30, the J gene TRBJ1-1; possible D gene TRBD1, 5 bases. Trimming stripped 1 base from V and 10 bases from J, with 13 bases between. The CDR3 has 12 residues. The germline V gene has CDR1 GTSNPN and CDR2 SVGIG (reference sequence). The CDR3 DNA reads TGTGCCTGGAGTGACGGGACCCGGGGAGCTTTCTTT. Residues: CAWSDGTRGAFF.

The chain is built from TRBV5-1 and TRBJ2-7; 9 bases agree with TRBD1. CDR3 size: 14 residues. Germline CDR1 and CDR2: SGHRS and YFSETQ. V lost 2 bases, J lost 6 bases, and 6 bases stayed unmatched. DNA for the CDR3: TGCGCCAGCAGCTTAACGGGACAGGGTGTCGAGCAGTACGTC. This sequence encodes CASSLTGQGVEQYV.

CDR3 sequence (DNA): TGTGCCAGCAGTGAATGGGGGGGCAGGGAGACCCAGTACTTC. Its protein product is CASSEWGGRETQYF. The V call is TRBV6-1, the J call TRBJ2-5; D may be TRBD2 (7 bases). V was trimmed by 2 bases and J by 5 bases, leaving 12 bases between them. CDR1 and CDR2 (germline): MNHNS, SASEGT. The CDR3 length is 14 residues.

This clone has a handful of counts. This sequence joins TRBV18 and TRBJ2-2; D is perhaps TRBD2 (6 bases). CDR1 is KGHSH, CDR2 LQKENI, per germline. This CDR3 comprises 16 residues. Trimming removed 3 bases at V and 1 base at J, with 12 bases between. The CDR3 region is CASSPLAPRNTGELFF. The CDR3 nucleotides are TGTGCCAGCTCACCCCTAGCGCCCCGGAACACCGGGGAGCTGTTTTTT. Variable domain in full (rest from reference TRBV18 and TRBJ2-2): NAGVMQNPRHLVRRRGQEARLRCSPMKGHSHVYWYRQLPEEGLKFMVYLQKENIIDESGMPKERFSAEFPKEGPSILRIQQVVRGDSAAYFCASSPLAPRNTGELFFGEGSRLTVL.

This sequence joins TRBV2 and TRBJ1-1, with D uncertain. This CDR3 region has 15 residues. V gave up 6 bases and J gave up 1 base, with 15 bases separating them. From germline, CDR1 is SNHLY and CDR2 FYNNEI. The DNA of the CDR3 is TGTGCCAGCAGCCGAGGGTGGGCGCCGAACACTGAAGCTTTCTTT. This gives the protein CASSRGWAPNTEAFF.

DNA of the CDR3: TGCAGCCCTCGGAGCACAGATACGCAGTATTTT. Protein product: CSPRSTDTQYF. The chain carries TRBV29-1 and TRBJ2-3, with D uncertain. This CDR3 region has 11 residues. V was shortened by 8 bases and J by 0 bases, with 6 bases between the two germline ends. Germline V gives CDR1 SQVTM, CDR2 ANQGSEA.

This clone was counted between two and nine times. The CDR3 region is CASSLGPAGYEQYV. The DNA for the CDR3 is TGTGCCAGCAGTTTGGGCCCGGCGGGGTACGAGCAGTACGTC. The rearrangement uses TRBV27 and TRBJ2-7; the D gene is possibly TRBD2 (6 bases). The V end lost 3 bases, the J end lost 4 bases, and 13 bases lay between the germline ends. The CDR3 extends over 14 amino acids. Germline V lookup: CDR1 MNHEY, CDR2 SMNVEV (reference sequence).

The chain carries TRBV5-6 and TRBJ2-6, with 9 bases aligning to TRBD1. The germline CDR1 and CDR2 sequences are SGHDT and YYEEEE. The CDR3 covers 18 residues. The trim removed 4 bases at V and 2 bases at J, leaving 10 bases unmatched. The CDR3 sequence is CASSPWTGEITGANVLTF. The CDR3 DNA sequence: TGTGCCAGCAGCCCTTGGACAGGGGAGATAACTGGGGCCAACGTCCTGACTTTC.

The chain uses TRBV19 and TRBJ2-2; 9 bases map to TRBD1. CDR1 and CDR2 from the germline V gene are LNHDA and SQIVND (reference sequence). Trimming cost V 6 bases and J 2 bases; bases outside gene matches: 4. The CDR3 is 15 residues long. The CDR3 sequence is CASRKQGANTGELFF. The CDR3 nucleotides read TGTGCCAGTAGAAAACAGGGGGCTAACACCGGGGAGCTGTTTTTT.

The chain employs TRBV30 and TRBJ2-5, with 10 positions matching TRBD2. With V trimmed by 3 bases and J by 0 bases, 7 bases remained unmatched. The CDR3 extends over 16 amino acids. Germline CDR1 and CDR2: GTSNPN and SVGIG (reference sequence). CDR3 coding DNA: TGTGCCTGGAGCCCCTATAGCGGGGGGTACCAAGAGACCCAGTACTTC. Protein product: CAWSPYSGGYQETQYF.

This clone turned up a few times. The V gene is TRBV5-1, the J gene TRBJ1-2; D is unresolved. The CDR3 extends over 17 amino acids. Germline CDR1 SGHRS, CDR2 YFSETQ. The V end was cut by 1 base, the J end by 7 bases, with 23 bases between. The CDR3: CASSLSVHFSGVGGYTF. CDR3 DNA sequence: TGCGCCAGCAGCTTGAGCGTCCATTTCTCCGGGGTGGGTGGCTACACCTTC.

The J gene is TRBJ1-2, the V gene TRBV30; perhaps TRBD1 as D (5 bases). The CDR3 consists of 13 residues. The ends were cut back, 2 bases at V and 4 bases at J, with 11 bases in the middle. The germline gives CDR1 GTSNPN, CDR2 SVGIG (reference sequence). The DNA for the CDR3 is TGTGCCTGGAGTCCAGGGCGGACCTATGGCTACACCTTC. Translation: CAWSPGRTYGYTF.

V usage is TRBV7-8 and J usage is TRBJ2-5; possibly TRBD1 for D (5 bases). CDR1 and CDR2 (germline): SGHVS, FQNEAQ. V was clipped by 1 base and J by 3 bases, with 12 bases between them. This CDR3 contains 15 residues. Written as DNA, the CDR3 is TGTGCCAGCAGCTTAGTCTTGGGGCTGAAAGAGACCCAGTACTTC. This codes for CASSLVLGLKETQYF.

The chain carries TRBV2 and TRBJ1-2; a weak D match, TRBD1 (5 bases). Germline CDR1 reads SNHLY; CDR2 reads FYNNEI. The CDR3 runs to 13 residues. Trimming removed 7 bases from V and 5 bases from J, with 14 bases in between. The CDR3 region is CASNQQEEYGYTF. The CDR3 nucleotides read TGTGCCAGCAATCAACAGGAGGAGTATGGCTACACCTTC.

V and J are TRBV7-8 and TRBJ1-5; D is uncertain. The V gene lost 1 base and the J gene lost 7 bases, with 8 bases spanning the gap. The CDR3 covers 13 residues. Germline values: CDR1 SGHVS, CDR2 FQNEAQ. CDR3 sequence (DNA): TGTGCCAGCAGCTTAGGGGGAGGACAGCCCCAGCATTTT. Its protein product is CASSLGGGQPQHF.

The chain joins TRBV7-4 to TRBJ1-5, with 8 positions matching TRBD1. The junction had 9 bases not matched to a gene; V was cut back by 5 bases and J by 0 bases. Germline V CDR1 and CDR2: SGHVT, SQSDAQ. The CDR3 loop spans 17 amino acids. CDR3 sequence: CASSPQGARFSNQPQHF. DNA for the CDR3: TGTGCCAGCAGCCCCCAGGGGGCTCGTTTTAGCAATCAGCCCCAGCATTTT.

This clone was recorded a few times. The J gene is TRBJ1-2, the V gene TRBV6-6; maybe TRBD1 (5 bases). The CDR3 sequence is 12 residues long. Germline V gives CDR1 MNHNY, CDR2 SVGAGI (reference sequence). V lost 6 bases and J 8 bases, leaving 13 bases between the germline ends. The CDR3 DNA reads TGTGCCAGCAGCCTCGTGGGGGACGGCTACACCTTC. This codes for CASSLVGDGYTF.

The count of this clone is one. This CDR3 reads CASRLPPGLETQYF. In DNA, the CDR3 is TGTGCCAGCAGGTTACCGCCAGGGCTGGAGACCCAGTACTTC. The V and J genes are TRBV6-6 and TRBJ2-5, with a weak D call TRBD1 (5 bases). In germline, CDR1 is MNHNY, CDR2 SVGAGI (reference sequence). V lost 6 bases and J lost 5, with 16 bases in between. The CDR3 runs to 14 residues.

The CDR3 nucleotides are TGTGCCAGCAGTTCACTAGTTGGACAGAACGGGGTAGCTTTCTTT. This translates into CASSSLVGQNGVAFF. The chain employs TRBV27 and TRBJ1-1; TRBD1 is a possible D gene (6 bases). The CDR3 runs to 15 residues. V shed 4 bases and J shed 10 bases, with 22 bases lying between them. Per the germline V gene, CDR1 is MNHEY and CDR2 is SMNVEV (reference sequence).

The V gene is TRBV5-1, the J gene TRBJ2-6; D may be TRBD1 (5 bases). This CDR3 has 17 residues. V lost 2 bases, J lost 4 bases, and 16 bases lay in between. CDR1 and CDR2 (germline): SGHRS, YFSETQ. DNA for the CDR3: TGCGCCAGCAGCTTTGAACCAATAGGGGCAGGGGCCAACGTCCTGACTTTC. This translates into CASSFEPIGAGANVLTF.

This rearrangement joins TRBV2 to TRBJ1-6; D is uncertain. The CDR3 has 14 residues. Trimming removed 5 bases at V and 6 bases at J, with 11 bases between. Germline V lookup: CDR1 SNHLY, CDR2 FYNNEI. The CDR3 DNA reads TGTGCCAGCAGTTTGGCAGCCAGTAATTCACCCCTCCACTTT. Translated: CASSLAASNSPLHF.

The chain recombines TRBV15 with TRBJ2-2, with D perhaps TRBD2 (6 bases). This CDR3 region has 16 residues. Per germline, CDR1 LNHNV and CDR2 YYDKDF (reference sequence). V lost 3 bases to trimming and J lost 1 base, with 12 bases between them. The CDR3 DNA sequence: TGTGCCACCAGCAGTCCGGGACTGGGGAACACCGGGGAGCTGTTTTTT. Translating it yields CATSSPGLGNTGELFF.